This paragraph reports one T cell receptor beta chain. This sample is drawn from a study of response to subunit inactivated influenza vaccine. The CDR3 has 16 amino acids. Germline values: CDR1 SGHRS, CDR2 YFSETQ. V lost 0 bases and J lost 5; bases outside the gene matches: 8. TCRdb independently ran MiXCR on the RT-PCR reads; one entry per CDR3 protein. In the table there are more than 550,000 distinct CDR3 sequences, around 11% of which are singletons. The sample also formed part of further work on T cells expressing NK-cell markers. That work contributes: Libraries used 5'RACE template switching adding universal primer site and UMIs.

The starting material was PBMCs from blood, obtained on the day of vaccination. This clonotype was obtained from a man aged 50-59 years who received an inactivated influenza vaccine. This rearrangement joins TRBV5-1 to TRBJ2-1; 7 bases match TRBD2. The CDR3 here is CASSLGVASGNNEQFF. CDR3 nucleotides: TGCGCCAGCAGCTTGGGGGTGGCTAGCGGAAACAATGAGCAGTTCTTC.